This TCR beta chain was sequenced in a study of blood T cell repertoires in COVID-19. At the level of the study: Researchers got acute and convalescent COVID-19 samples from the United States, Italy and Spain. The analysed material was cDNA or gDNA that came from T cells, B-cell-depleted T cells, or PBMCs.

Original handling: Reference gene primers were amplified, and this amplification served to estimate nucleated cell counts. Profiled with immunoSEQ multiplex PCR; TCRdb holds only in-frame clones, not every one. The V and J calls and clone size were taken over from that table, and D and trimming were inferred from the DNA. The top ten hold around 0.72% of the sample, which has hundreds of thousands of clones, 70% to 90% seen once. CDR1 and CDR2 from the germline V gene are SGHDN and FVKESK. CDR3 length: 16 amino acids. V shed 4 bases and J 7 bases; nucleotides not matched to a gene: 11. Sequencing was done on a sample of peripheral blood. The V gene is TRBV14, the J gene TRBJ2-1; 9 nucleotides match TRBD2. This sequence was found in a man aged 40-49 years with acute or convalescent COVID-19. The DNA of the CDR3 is TGTGCCAGCAGCCTGGTAGCGGGAGACCCATGGAATGAGCAGTTCTTC. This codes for CASSLVAGDPWNEQFF.